The 25 T cell receptor beta chains below come from one sample, sequenced in a study of cytomegalovirus exposure and HLA in healthy donors. Vbeta (60) and Jbeta (13) primers were used in the PCR. Profiling relied on immunoSEQ multiplex PCR, and the TCRdb table lists in-frame clones only, not all of them. Here the sample spans 170,000 or so clones, 78% being singletons. Sequencing used PBMCs. These receptor sequences come from a woman in her fifties or sixties in good health and CMV-seropositive.

The J gene is TRBJ2-1, the V gene TRBV28; TRBD1 matches at 10 bases. Germline trimming cut 8 bases from V and 8 bases from J; bases unmatched to any gene: 12. Germline V CDR1 and CDR2: MDHEN, SYDVKM. This CDR3 is 15 amino acids long. CDR3 sequence reads: CASGAGTGEFDEQFF. The CDR3 DNA reads as TGTGCCAGCGGAGCCGGGACAGGGGAGTTCGATGAGCAGTTCTTC.

The chain combines TRBV5-5 with TRBJ1-5; maybe TRBD1 (6 bases). Germline V gene data show CDR1 as SGHKS and CDR2 as YYEKEE (reference sequence). V was shortened by 0 bases and J by 9 bases, with 16 bases between the two germline ends. The CDR3 sequence is 15 residues long. The CDR3 here is CASSLANGGQSPQHF. The CDR3 DNA sequence: TGTGCCAGCAGCTTGGCCAACGGAGGACAGTCGCCCCAGCATTTT. Variable domain in full (rest from reference TRBV5-5 and TRBJ1-5): DAGVTQSPTHLIKTRGQQVTLRCSPISGHKSVSWYQQVLGQGPQFIFQYYEKEERGRGNFPDRFSARQFPNYSSELNVNALLLGDSALYLCASSLANGGQSPQHFGDGTRLSIL.

This chain joins TRBV6-6 and TRBJ1-1; D remains ambiguous. Germline V CDR1 and CDR2: MNHNY, SVGAGI (reference sequence). CDR3 size: 12 residues. The CDR3 spells CASFILNTEAFF. The DNA of the CDR3 is TGTGCAAGCTTTATCTTGAACACTGAAGCTTTCTTT.

A word on this clone: Other DNA sequences in the same sample also yield this CDR3. The gene calls are TRBV5-4 and TRBJ1-2; 7 bases map to TRBD1. The CDR3 totals 13 residues. Germline trimming cut 2 bases from V and 3 bases from J; bases unmatched to any gene: 1. Germline values: CDR1 SGHNT, CDR2 YYREEE (reference sequence). CDR3 amino acids: CASSLTGDYGYTF. The DNA of the CDR3 is TGTGCCAGCAGCTTAACAGGGGACTATGGCTACACCTTC.

The chain uses TRBV5-1 and TRBJ2-7, with unresolved D. The length of the CDR3 is 15 residues. Germline V gives CDR1 SGHRS, CDR2 YFSETQ. V lost 0 bases and J lost 2, with 12 bases in between. CDR3 DNA: TGCGCCAGCAGCTTGGAGAGTCTCCCCCCCTACGAGCAGTACTTC. Its protein product is CASSLESLPPYEQYF.

The chain joins TRBV4-2 to TRBJ2-3; 7 bases line up with TRBD1. Germline V gene sequence: CDR1 LGHNA, CDR2 YNFKEQ. V lost 4 bases and J lost 0; bases outside the gene matches: 7. There are 16 residues in the CDR3. The CDR3 DNA is TGTGCCAGCAGCCTCCGACAGGGCTCTAGCACAGATACGCAGTATTTT. Its translation: CASSLRQGSSTDTQYF.

The table lists this clone with a few counts. This sequence joins TRBV5-4 and TRBJ1-2; D gene uncertain. This CDR3 has 14 amino acids. Germline-derived CDR1 and CDR2 are SGHNT and YYREEE (reference sequence). The ends were cut back, 1 base at V and 3 bases at J, with 10 bases in the middle. CDR3 sequence (DNA): TGTGCCAGCAGCTTGACGGCCGAGGACTATGGCTACACCTTC. Amino acid sequence: CASSLTAEDYGYTF.

This chain links TRBV6-4 with TRBJ2-2; tentative D call: TRBD1 (6 bases). The CDR3 consists of 13 residues. Trimming pared 8 bases from V and 3 bases from J, leaving 10 bases between. Germline V gives CDR1 MRHNA, CDR2 SNTAGT. In nucleotides, the CDR3 is TGTGCCAGCCGGTGGGGGCACACCGGGGAGCTGTTTTTT. This encodes CASRWGHTGELFF.

The chain has TRBV9 and TRBJ1-6, with D uncertain. CDR3 length equals 16 residues. Trimming removed 1 base at V and 5 bases at J, with 13 bases between. Per the germline V gene, CDR1 is SGDLS and CDR2 is YYNGEE. The CDR3: CASSVSGGRNNSPLHF. CDR3 in DNA: TGTGCCAGCAGCGTAAGCGGAGGTCGGAATAATTCACCCCTCCACTTT.

The chain carries TRBV4-2 and TRBJ2-7; 7 nucleotides align to TRBD1. Germline trimming cut 4 bases from V and 0 bases from J; bases unmatched to any gene: 3. Germline V gene lookup returns CDR1 LGHNA and CDR2 YNFKEQ. The CDR3 length is 14 residues. DNA of the CDR3: TGTGCCAGCAGCCGTGGGGACAGCTCCTACGAGCAGTACTTC. Its translation is CASSRGDSSYEQYF.

A note on this clone: Other DNA sequences in the sample encode the same CDR3. V usage is TRBV11-2 and J usage is TRBJ1-1, with D possibly TRBD1 on 5 matching bases. V was pared by 0 bases and J by 3 bases, with 5 bases between. The CDR3 spans 13 residues. Germline V lookup: CDR1 SGHAT, CDR2 FQNNGV. The CDR3 is CASSLDRDTEAFF. In DNA, the CDR3 is TGTGCCAGCAGCTTAGACAGGGACACTGAAGCTTTCTTT.

Only one count was recorded for this clone. CDR3 nucleotide sequence: TGTGCCAGCAGCTTGTTTAGCGGGCGTAGCACAGATACGCAGTATTTT. It yields the protein CASSLFSGRSTDTQYF. The V gene is TRBV7-2, the J gene TRBJ2-3; 7 bases match TRBD2. Germline values: CDR1 SGHTA, CDR2 FQGNSA. The CDR3 has 16 residues. The ends lost 3 bases at V and 0 bases at J; junction bases unmatched: 6. Full variable domain (missing parts from reference TRBV7-2 and TRBJ2-3): GAGVSQSPSNKVTEKGKDVELRCDPISGHTALYWYRQSLGQGLEFLIYFQGNSAPDKSGLPSDRFSAERTGGSVSTLTIQRTQQEDSAVYLCASSLFSGRSTDTQYFGPGTRLTVL.

This clone was counted a few times. This chain joins TRBV11-3 and TRBJ1-2; possibly TRBD1 for D (6 bases). With 5 bases removed from V and 4 bases from J, the gap between germline ends came to 14 bases. Per the germline V gene, CDR1 is SGHNT and CDR2 is YENEEA. The CDR3 runs 14 residues. CDR3 nucleotide sequence: TGTGCCAGCAGCAACCCACAGGGCGGCTATGGCTACACCTTC. Encoded protein: CASSNPQGGYGYTF.

In its sample, this clone was seen once. This chain connects TRBV6-5 to TRBJ2-5; D may be TRBD1 (6 bases). CDR1 MNHEY and CDR2 SVGAGI come from the germline V gene. The CDR3 runs to 12 residues. V lost 8 bases, J lost 9 bases, and 16 bases lay in between. DNA of the CDR3: TGTGCCAGCGCGACAGGCCTCGGGGCCCAGTACTTC. It specifies CASATGLGAQYF.

The V call is TRBV7-2, the J call TRBJ1-3; no clear D. With 1 base removed from V and 0 bases from J, the gap between germline ends came to 10 bases. In germline, CDR1 is SGHTA, CDR2 FQGNSA. The CDR3 is 16 residues long. CDR3 residues: CASSLGRSNSGNTIYF. DNA of the CDR3: TGTGCCAGCAGCTTAGGGAGGTCGAACTCTGGAAACACCATATATTTT. Using reference TRBV7-2 and TRBJ1-3 for the parts outside the CDR3, the full variable domain is GAGVSQSPSNKVTEKGKDVELRCDPISGHTALYWYRQSLGQGLEFLIYFQGNSAPDKSGLPSDRFSAERTGGSVSTLTIQRTQQEDSAVYLCASSLGRSNSGNTIYFGEGSWLTVV.

The chain employs TRBV9 and TRBJ1-5; 7 bases map to TRBD1. This CDR3 has 15 amino acids. Per germline, CDR1 SGDLS and CDR2 YYNGEE. V lost 0 bases and J lost 2; bases outside the gene matches: 2. The CDR3 loop is CASSVGGQGNQPQHF. CDR3 coding DNA: TGTGCCAGCAGCGTAGGAGGACAGGGCAATCAGCCCCAGCATTTT.

About this clone itself: This sample also contains other DNA sequences that code for the same CDR3. The chain employs TRBV5-1 and TRBJ2-5; D is unclear. V dropped 0 bases and J dropped 2 bases, with 5 bases sitting between them. The length of the CDR3 is 13 residues. CDR1 and CDR2 (germline): SGHRS, YFSETQ. CDR3 amino acids: CASSLGAQETQYF. The CDR3 bases are TGCGCCAGCAGCTTGGGAGCGCAAGAGACCCAGTACTTC.

This clone was counted a single time. This chain connects TRBV2 to TRBJ2-7; possibly TRBD1 for D (6 bases). The CDR3 is made up of 12 amino acids. Germline CDR1 SNHLY, CDR2 FYNNEI. V shed 8 bases and J shed 0 bases, with 8 bases lying between them. CDR3 DNA sequence: TGTGCCAGCTCAGGGGACTCCTACGAGCAGTACTTC. It specifies CASSGDSYEQYF.

The J gene is TRBJ2-7, the V gene TRBV21-1; TRBD2 is the table's D call and was not checked against the DNA. TRBV21-1 is assigned pseudogene status. The CDR3 extends over 11 amino acids. The CDR3 sequence is CASSNTGEQYF. DNA of the CDR3: TGTGCCAGCAGCAACACGGGGGAGCAGTACTTC.

The chain recombines TRBV5-4 with TRBJ1-1; 9 bases map to TRBD1. The CDR3 covers 17 residues. V dropped 4 bases and J dropped 0; count of bases not matched to a gene: 10. The germline V gene encodes CDR1 SGHNT and CDR2 YYREEE (reference sequence). CDR3 bases: TGTGCCAGCAGCACACCGGGACAGGGAATCATGAACACTGAAGCTTTCTTT. Translation: CASSTPGQGIMNTEAFF.

The chain links TRBV5-1 to TRBJ1-3, with 9 positions matching TRBD1. Unmatched junction bases numbered 7, after V lost 4 bases and J lost 2 bases. CDR1 and CDR2 (germline): SGHRS, YFSETQ. This CDR3 has 16 residues. Here the CDR3 DNA reads TGCGCCAGCAGCCTCGGACAGGGGATGACTGGAAACACCATATATTTT. It translates to CASSLGQGMTGNTIYF. The variable domain in full, with the rest retrieved from reference TRBV5-1 and TRBJ1-3, is KAGVTQTPRYLIKTRGQQVTLSCSPISGHRSVSWYQQTPGQGLQFLFEYFSETQRNKGNFPGRFSGRQFSNSRSEMNVSTLELGDSALYLCASSLGQGMTGNTIYFGEGSWLTVV.

This clone has just one count. The chain carries TRBV10-3 and TRBJ2-7, with D possibly TRBD2 on 6 matching bases. This CDR3 is built from 13 residues. V was clipped by 7 bases and J by 0 bases, with 10 bases between them. Germline-derived CDR1 and CDR2 are ENHRY and SYGVKD. The CDR3 protein is CAINDGSSYEQYF. The CDR3 nucleotides are TGTGCCATCAACGACGGGAGCTCCTACGAGCAGTACTTC.

CDR3: CASATGGSYGYTF. CDR3 DNA sequence: TGTGCCAGTGCGACAGGGGGCTCTTATGGCTACACCTTC. The V call is TRBV19, the J call TRBJ1-2; 10 bases are a match to TRBD1. CDR3 length: 13 residues. Germline V gives CDR1 LNHDA, CDR2 SQIVND (reference sequence). The junction had 5 bases not matched to a gene; V was cut back by 8 bases and J by 5 bases.

The rearrangement uses TRBV10-3 and TRBJ2-7, with D tentatively TRBD2 (6 bases). CDR3 size: 14 residues. Germline V gene lookup returns CDR1 ENHRY and CDR2 SYGVKD. The germline V and J ends were trimmed by 2 bases and 0 bases, with 8 bases remaining between them. CDR3 coding DNA: TGTGCCATCAGTGAGCGGGGGAGCTCCTACGAGCAGTACTTC. Translated, it gives CAISERGSSYEQYF.

The V gene is TRBV7-8, the J gene TRBJ2-1; 13 nucleotides agree with TRBD2. This CDR3 region has 18 residues. The germline V gene has CDR1 SGHVS and CDR2 FQNEAQ. J gave up 5 bases and V 0 bases, and 7 bases lay outside the gene matches. CDR3 coding DNA: TGTGCCAGCAGCTTAGCCCCACGACTAGCGGGGGGTAACAATGAGCAGTTCTTC. Its translation: CASSLAPRLAGGNNEQFF.